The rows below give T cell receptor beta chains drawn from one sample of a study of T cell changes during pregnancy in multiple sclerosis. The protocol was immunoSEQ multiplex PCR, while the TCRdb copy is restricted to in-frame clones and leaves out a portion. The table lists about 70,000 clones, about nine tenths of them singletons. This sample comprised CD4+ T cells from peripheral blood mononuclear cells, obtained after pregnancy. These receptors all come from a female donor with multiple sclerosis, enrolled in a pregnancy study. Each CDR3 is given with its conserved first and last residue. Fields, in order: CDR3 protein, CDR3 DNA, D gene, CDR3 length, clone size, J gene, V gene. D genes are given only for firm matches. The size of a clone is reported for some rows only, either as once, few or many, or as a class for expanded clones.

cdr3_aa: CASSPATGISYNEQFF
cdr3_nt: TGTGCCAGCAGCCCGGCGACAGGTATCTCCTACAATGAGCAGTTCTTC
d_call: NA
cdr3_length: 16
clone_size: once
j_call: TRBJ2-1
v_call: TRBV5-4

cdr3_aa: CATSRGNSGANEQFF
cdr3_nt: TGTGCCACCAGCAGAGGAAATAGCGGAGCCAATGAGCAGTTCTTC
d_call: NA
cdr3_length: 15
clone_size: once
j_call: TRBJ2-1
v_call: TRBV15

cdr3_aa: CASSLTAGNQPQHF
cdr3_nt: TGTGCCAGCTCACTTACTGCAGGGAATCAGCCCCAGCATTTT
d_call: NA
cdr3_length: 14
clone_size: NA
j_call: TRBJ1-5
v_call: TRBV18

cdr3_aa: CASSILSGRSGEQYF
cdr3_nt: TGTGCCAGCAGTATATTGAGCGGGAGATCGGGGGAGCAGTACTTC
d_call: TRBD2
cdr3_length: 15
clone_size: NA
j_call: TRBJ2-7
v_call: TRBV28

cdr3_aa: CSVLGTGTNEKLFF
cdr3_nt: TGCAGCGTGCTAGGGACAGGAACAAATGAAAAACTGTTTTTT
d_call: TRBD1
cdr3_length: 14
clone_size: NA
j_call: TRBJ1-4
v_call: TRBV29-1

cdr3_aa: CASSLGTGEETQYF
cdr3_nt: TGTGCCAGCAGCTTGGGGACAGGGGAAGAGACCCAGTACTTC
d_call: TRBD1
cdr3_length: 14
clone_size: NA
j_call: TRBJ2-5
v_call: TRBV5-6

cdr3_aa: CASSHPGTSGGYEQYF
cdr3_nt: TGCGCCAGCAGCCACCCCGGGACTAGCGGCGGTTACGAGCAGTACTTC
d_call: TRBD2
cdr3_length: 16
clone_size: NA
j_call: TRBJ2-7
v_call: TRBV4-1

cdr3_aa: CASSPDREYGYTF
cdr3_nt: TGTGCCAGTAGTCCAGACAGGGAGTATGGCTACACCTTC
d_call: TRBD1
cdr3_length: 13
clone_size: NA
j_call: TRBJ1-2
v_call: TRBV19

cdr3_aa: CASSQAKTSGGSSYEQYF
cdr3_nt: TGCGCCAGCAGCCAGGCCAAGACGAGCGGGGGAAGCTCCTACGAGCAGTACTTC
d_call: TRBD2
cdr3_length: 18
clone_size: NA
j_call: TRBJ2-7
v_call: TRBV4-1

cdr3_aa: CATTPGQGTSGYTF
cdr3_nt: TGTGCCACCACTCCGGGACAGGGGACGTCTGGCTACACCTTC
d_call: TRBD1
cdr3_length: 14
clone_size: NA
j_call: TRBJ1-2
v_call: TRBV15

cdr3_aa: CAWSVRLSGGQETQYF
cdr3_nt: TGTGCCTGGAGTGTACGTCTATCCGGGGGCCAAGAGACCCAGTACTTC
d_call: NA
cdr3_length: 16
clone_size: NA
j_call: TRBJ2-5
v_call: TRBV30

cdr3_aa: CASSGGGWDEKLFF
cdr3_nt: TGTGCCAGCAGCGGGGGGGGCTGGGATGAAAAACTGTTTTTT
d_call: NA
cdr3_length: 14
clone_size: NA
j_call: TRBJ1-4
v_call: TRBV7-9

cdr3_aa: CASSAVSGGQPQHF
cdr3_nt: TGTGCCAGCAGTGCAGTCTCAGGGGGTCAGCCCCAGCATTTT
d_call: TRBD1
cdr3_length: 14
clone_size: NA
j_call: TRBJ1-5
v_call: TRBV27

cdr3_aa: CASSNRGNTEAFF
cdr3_nt: TGTGCCAGCAGCAACAGGGGAAACACTGAAGCTTTCTTT
d_call: TRBD1
cdr3_length: 13
clone_size: NA
j_call: TRBJ1-1
v_call: TRBV27

cdr3_aa: CAWSAGRGYEQYF
cdr3_nt: TGTGCCTGGAGCGCTGGCAGGGGCTACGAGCAGTACTTC
d_call: NA
cdr3_length: 13
clone_size: NA
j_call: TRBJ2-7
v_call: TRBV30

cdr3_aa: CSVPLTGGMGYTF
cdr3_nt: TGCAGCGTCCCGTTGACAGGGGGCATGGGCTACACCTTC
d_call: TRBD1
cdr3_length: 13
clone_size: few
j_call: TRBJ1-2
v_call: TRBV29-1

cdr3_aa: CASSLGTGGYEQYF
cdr3_nt: TGTGCCAGCAGCTTGGGTACAGGCGGCTACGAGCAGTACTTC
d_call: NA
cdr3_length: 14
clone_size: NA
j_call: TRBJ2-7
v_call: TRBV5-5

cdr3_aa: CASIRTGGGEKLFF
cdr3_nt: TGTGCCAGCATCCGGACAGGGGGCGGTGAAAAACTGTTTTTT
d_call: TRBD1
cdr3_length: 14
clone_size: NA
j_call: TRBJ1-4
v_call: TRBV28